This T cell receptor (beta chain) was found in a study of blood T cells in healthy people across ages. A second PCR, run for roughly 7 to 12 cycles, used a sample-barcoded 5' primer plus a J-beta primer mix. A single record per CDR3 protein comes from TCRdb applying MiXCR to the 5' RACE reads. The sample lists roughly 1 million distinct CDR3 sequences; less than 25% were seen once. The study, taken as a whole, reports: The unsorted PBMCs prevented any conclusive comparison of naive versus antigen-experienced cells.

As for this clonotype: What it binds is unknown.

There are 14 residues in the CDR3. CDR1 is ENHRY, CDR2 SYGVKD, per germline. V shed 0 bases and J shed 5 bases, with 10 bases lying between them. This sample also appeared in a second study, on T cells of mothers and their children. As that report states: All extracted RNA went into cDNA synthesis, about 1.4 ug per 15 ul. Several million TCR beta reads per child versus over 9 million per mother. Comparable shaping of TCR recombination output by thymic selection was observed in related and unrelated pairs.

The source of this sequence is a girl aged 2 to 10 in good health. Specimen: blood. The genes are TRBV10-3 and TRBJ1-2, with D perhaps TRBD1 (5 bases). CDR3 bases: TGTGCCATCAGTGAGTCTGGAGGGACGTATGGCTACACCTTC. Translated, it gives CAISESGGTYGYTF.